These 18 T cell receptor beta chains originate from one sample sequenced in a study. TCRdb used MiXCR to reprocess the 5' RACE reads, holding one entry per CDR3 protein. Of approximately 53,000 distinct CDR3 sequences in the sample, 28% were seen once. The sequencing input was tumor-infiltrating memory CD4+ T cells sorted from the breast tumor. Subset noted: memory CD4+ T cells, CD4+CD45RO+CD25-. All receptors derive from a female donor with breast cancer.

V is TRBV7-2 and J is TRBJ2-1, with D perhaps TRBD1 (5 bases). Trimming cost V 5 bases and J 10 bases, with 24 bases left between them. This CDR3 spans 16 amino acids. The V gene's germline CDR1 is SGHTA and CDR2 FQGNSA. In DNA form, the CDR3 reads TGTGCCAGCAGCAATGGGGTAGGGGCACAATACAGCGAGCAGTTCTTC. Its protein product is CASSNGVGAQYSEQFF.

This chain joins TRBV30 and TRBJ2-2, with D possibly being TRBD1 or TRBD2 (5 bases each). With 5 bases removed from V and 1 base from J, the gap between germline ends came to 5 bases. The CDR3 is made up of 12 amino acids. CDR1 GTSNPN and CDR2 SVGIG come from the germline V gene (reference sequence). CDR3 in amino acids: CAWGGNTGELFF. CDR3 DNA sequence: TGTGCCTGGGGGGGGAACACCGGGGAGCTGTTTTTT.

The genes are TRBV5-5 and TRBJ2-7; a possible D gene is TRBD1 (6 bases). CDR1 is SGHKS and CDR2 is YYEKEE in the germline V gene (reference sequence). This CDR3 region has 15 residues. Deletions cut 5 bases from V and 5 bases from J, with 20 bases between. The chain's CDR3 is CASSEQAGVWDEQYF. The CDR3 DNA follows: TGTGCCAGCAGTGAACAGGCAGGGGTTTGGGACGAGCAGTACTTC.

J is TRBJ2-5 and V is TRBV18; D remains ambiguous. Per the germline V gene, CDR1 is KGHSH and CDR2 is LQKENI. Between the trimmed V and J ends, which lost 0 bases and 4 bases, there was a span of 6 bases. The CDR3 has 13 residues. The DNA of the CDR3 is TGTGCCAGCTCACCACCGATGTCAGAGACCCAGTACTTC. It specifies CASSPPMSETQYF.

The chain combines TRBV11-2 with TRBJ2-1; 10 bases are a match to TRBD2. The V gene's germline CDR1 is SGHAT and CDR2 FQNNGV. Losses at the gene ends were 6 bases for V and 9 bases for J; bases not matched to a gene: 17. The CDR3 is 17 residues long. The CDR3 nucleotides are TGTGCCAGCAGGGCCCCCCTACGAGCGGGAGGGTTCGTTGAGCAGTTCTTC. This gives the protein CASRAPLRAGGFVEQFF.

V gene TRBV7-2 combines with J gene TRBJ2-7, with a tentative D call TRBD1 (6 bases). With 2 bases removed from V and 7 bases from J, the gap between germline ends came to 18 bases. CDR3 size: 15 residues. Germline V gene data show CDR1 as SGHTA and CDR2 as FQGNSA. The CDR3 protein is CASSLIAQGLGEQYF. DNA for the CDR3: TGTGCCAGCAGCTTAATTGCACAGGGTCTTGGTGAGCAGTACTTC.

DNA of the CDR3: TGTGCCAGCAGGACTACTAGCGTCGACCCCCGCACCGGGGAGCTGTTTTTT. This codes for CASRTTSVDPRTGELFF. The genes are TRBV7-9 and TRBJ2-2; 7 nucleotides line up with TRBD2. Germline CDR1 reads SEHNR; CDR2 reads FQNEAQ (reference sequence). CDR3 length equals 17 residues. The junction had 14 bases not matched to a gene; V was cut back by 6 bases and J by 4 bases.

The chain combines TRBV5-1 with TRBJ2-7, with 9 positions matching TRBD1. Losses at the gene ends were 2 bases for V and 6 bases for J; bases not matched to a gene: 9. There are 15 residues in the CDR3. Germline-derived CDR1 and CDR2 are SGHRS and YFSETQ. CDR3 protein: CASSFGGTGNPEQYF. The CDR3 bases are TGCGCCAGCAGCTTTGGAGGGACAGGGAACCCCGAGCAGTACTTC.

The genes are TRBV20-1 and TRBJ2-3; D gene uncertain. The CDR3 sequence is 14 residues long. V dropped 6 bases and J dropped 4 bases, with 17 bases sitting between them. CDR1 DFQATT and CDR2 SNEGSKA come from the germline V gene (reference sequence). DNA of the CDR3: TGCAGTGCCTTGACACCCTCTCAAGCAGATACGCAGTATTTT. It is translated as CSALTPSQADTQYF.

This clonotype was counted a few times. The J gene is TRBJ2-1, the V gene TRBV15; 9 bases align to TRBD2. V shed 3 bases, J shed 3 bases, and the junction held 3 bases outside the gene matches. Germline loops: CDR1 LNHNV, CDR2 YYDKDF (reference sequence). The CDR3 consists of 15 residues. The CDR3 reads CATSRASGVYNEQFF. In DNA, the CDR3 is TGTGCCACCAGCAGGGCTAGCGGGGTCTACAATGAGCAGTTCTTC.

This rearrangement joins TRBV7-2 to TRBJ1-1; 7 positions agree with TRBD1. Germline V CDR1 and CDR2: SGHTA, FQGNSA. The CDR3 extends over 14 amino acids. J gave up 2 bases and V 5 bases, and 5 bases lay outside the gene matches. The CDR3 DNA follows: TGTGCCAGCAGCCTCGACAGGGACAACACTGAAGCTTTCTTT. Translated, it gives CASSLDRDNTEAFF.

There are a few counts of this clonotype. The J gene is TRBJ2-7, the V gene TRBV18; D is possibly TRBD2 (6 bases). Looked up from germline, CDR1 is KGHSH and CDR2 is LQKENI. Trimming shortened V by 3 bases and J by 6 bases, and 12 bases separated the two germline ends. CDR3 length: 13 residues. The CDR3 DNA follows: TGTGCCAGCTCACCCTCCAGGGACTCCGAGCAGTACTTC. Translation: CASSPSRDSEQYF.

The chain recombines TRBV7-2 with TRBJ1-2, with D uncertain. Germline V gene lookup returns CDR1 SGHTA and CDR2 FQGNSA. V was cut by 5 bases and J by 3 bases, with 13 bases left in between. The CDR3 length is 14 residues. In DNA, the CDR3 is TGTGCCAGCAGCCAAATCCCAAAAGACTATGGCTACACCTTC. This codes for CASSQIPKDYGYTF.

This clonotype has only a few counts. The chain joins TRBV9 to TRBJ1-2; D might be TRBD1 (6 bases). The V and J ends lost 4 bases and 5 bases respectively, with 12 bases between them. This CDR3 has 13 residues. Germline CDR1 is SGDLS and CDR2 is YYNGEE. The CDR3 nucleotides are TGTGCCAGCAGCCCGTCGGACAGTTATGGCTACACCTTC. Protein sequence: CASSPSDSYGYTF.

Notes on this clonotype: At one end the junction does not follow the germline gene, possibly because of a read error. The CDR3 region has the DNA TGCAGCGTTGAGGGACAGGGAAGTGAGCTGTACTTC. Protein sequence: CSVEGQGSELYF. This sequence joins TRBV29-1 and TRBJ2-7; TRBD1 aligns across 9 bases. This CDR3 has 12 residues. Germline CDR1 and CDR2: SQVTM and ANQGSEA.

This clonotype appeared a single time. The junction shows a germline mismatch at one end, possibly a read error. The chain has TRBV28 and TRBJ1-2, with no clear D. CDR1 is MDHEN and CDR2 is SYDVKM in the germline V gene. The CDR3 consists of 13 residues. CDR3 sequence (DNA): TGTGCCAGCAGACCGATAAACGAGGGTGGCCACACCTTC. Protein product: CASRPINEGGHTF.

This clonotype has only a few counts. The rearrangement uses TRBV29-1 and TRBJ1-1; no clear D gene. The germline V gene has CDR1 SQVTM and CDR2 ANQGSEA. This CDR3 spans 13 amino acids. V was shortened by 4 bases and J by 0 bases, with 9 bases between the two germline ends. The CDR3, as DNA: TGCAGCGTTGCGGTGCGGGTGAACACTGAAGCTTTCTTT. It codes for CSVAVRVNTEAFF.

This clonotype came up a few times. This chain links TRBV7-9 with TRBJ2-3; D perhaps matches TRBD1 (6 bases). V shed 3 bases and J shed 3 bases, with 10 bases lying between them. The CDR3 loop spans 14 amino acids. The germline V gene encodes CDR1 SEHNR and CDR2 FQNEAQ (reference sequence). The CDR3: CASSFRGATDTQYF. In DNA form, the CDR3 reads TGTGCCAGCAGCTTCAGGGGTGCGACAGATACGCAGTATTTT.